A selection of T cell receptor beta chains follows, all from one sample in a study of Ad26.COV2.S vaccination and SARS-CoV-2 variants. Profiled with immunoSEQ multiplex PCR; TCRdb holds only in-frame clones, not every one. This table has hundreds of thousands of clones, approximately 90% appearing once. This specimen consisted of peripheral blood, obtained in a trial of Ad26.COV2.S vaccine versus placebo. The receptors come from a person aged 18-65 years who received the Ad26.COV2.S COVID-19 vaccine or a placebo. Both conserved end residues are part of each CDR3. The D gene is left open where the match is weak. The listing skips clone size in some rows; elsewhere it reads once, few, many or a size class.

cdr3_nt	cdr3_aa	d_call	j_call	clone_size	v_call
TGCAGTGCTAGAGGAGGGATTGAAGCTTTCTTT	CSARGGIEAFF	NA	TRBJ1-1	once	TRBV20-1
TGTGCCAGCAGCTTAGGGGGGGGTCTCTACGAGCAGTACTTC	CASSLGGGLYEQYF	TRBD2	TRBJ2-7	many	TRBV7-2
TGTGCCAGCAGCCAAGAGGACAGATCTGAAGCTTTCTTT	CASSQEDRSEAFF	NA	TRBJ1-1	NA	TRBV3-1/TRBV3-2
TGTGCCAGCAGCTTCCGGGCTGTGAACACTGAAGCTTTCTTT	CASSFRAVNTEAFF	NA	TRBJ1-1	NA	TRBV11-3
TGTGCTAGTGCCTCCGGGACAGGGGTTTACAATGAGCAGTTCTTC	CASASGTGVYNEQFF	TRBD1	TRBJ2-1	NA	TRBV12-5
TGTGCCAGTAGCATACCGGGCCCCGGGACCGGGGAGCTGTTTTTT	CASSIPGPGTGELFF	NA	TRBJ2-2	few	TRBV19
TGTGCCAGCAGCCAAGTGTCTGGGGGATATCATGAGCAGTTCTTC	CASSQVSGGYHEQFF	NA	TRBJ2-1	NA	TRBV14
TGTGCCAGCAGCCCCGCAGAGATGGGGGGCTACACCTTC	CASSPAEMGGYTF	NA	TRBJ1-2	NA	TRBV9
TGTGCCAGCAGCACCACAGGGGGCCGCGGCTACACCTTC	CASSTTGGRGYTF	TRBD1	TRBJ1-2	NA	TRBV6-2/TRBV6-3
TGTGCCACCAGGGAGAGGGCGGGGATCACAGATACGCAGTATTTT	CATRERAGITDTQYF	NA	TRBJ2-3	once	TRBV15
TGTGCCAGCAGCGCCCCGCAAGTTACCGGGGAGCTGTTTTTT	CASSAPQVTGELFF	NA	TRBJ2-2	NA	TRBV9
TGTGCCAGCAGTGCTATTCTGGGGGACACGGCCGGTGAAAAACTGTTTTTT	CASSAILGDTAGEKLFF	NA	TRBJ1-4	few	TRBV6-1
TGTGCCATCAGTGGGACTAGTGAGCCCTACGAGCAGTACTTC	CAISGTSEPYEQYF	TRBD2	TRBJ2-7	NA	TRBV10-3
TGTGCCAGCAGTCACCGGACTAGCGGATCCTACGAGCAGTACTTC	CASSHRTSGSYEQYF	TRBD2	TRBJ2-7	NA	TRBV27
TGTGCCAGCAGCTTAAGGGTGCATGAGCAGTTCTTC	CASSLRVHEQFF	NA	TRBJ2-1	NA	TRBV7-9
TGCGCCAGCAGCCAAGATCCGGCGGGGAGTGGTCGAGGGTTCTTC	CASSQDPAGSGRGFF	NA	TRBJ2-1	NA	TRBV4-1
TGTGCCAGCAGCTTAAGGTTTGGTGGGAGAGAGGACACCGGGGAGCTGTTTTTT	CASSLRFGGREDTGELFF	NA	TRBJ2-2	NA	TRBV7-9
TGTGCCAGCAGCGTACAGGGGGCGGTTGAAAAACTGTTTTTT	CASSVQGAVEKLFF	TRBD1	TRBJ1-4	NA	TRBV5-4
TGTGCCAGCTCCAATGGCCTAGCGGCCTCCTACGAGCAGTACTTC	CASSNGLAASYEQYF	TRBD2	TRBJ2-7	NA	TRBV28
TGCGCCAGCAGCCATACACTCTCGCCGAGCGGCTATGGCTACACCTTC	CASSHTLSPSGYGYTF	NA	TRBJ1-2	NA	TRBV4-1
TGTGCCAGCAGTTACGGGGCAGGGAGCACAGATACGCAGTATTTT	CASSYGAGSTDTQYF	NA	TRBJ2-3	NA	TRBV6-5
TGTGCCAGCAGTTACCCTACGGCAAAATTGATTGGCGGCGAGCAGTACTTC	CASSYPTAKLIGGEQYF	NA	TRBJ2-7	NA	TRBV6-2/TRBV6-3
TGTGCCAGCAGCACAGGGGGTGCAGGGGTGGAACCCCAGCATTTT	CASSTGGAGVEPQHF	TRBD1	TRBJ1-5	NA	TRBV7-9
TGTGCCAGCAGCTTAGATCTGCCCGCCCTGGAGACCCAGTACTTC	CASSLDLPALETQYF	NA	TRBJ2-5	NA	TRBV7-2
TGTGCCAGCTCACATTTCGACAGGGGTAGCAATCAGCCCCAGCATTTT	CASSHFDRGSNQPQHF	TRBD1	TRBJ1-5	NA	TRBV18
TGTGCCAGCGGAACGTTCACAGATACGCAGTATTTT	CASGTFTDTQYF	NA	TRBJ2-3	NA	TRBV27
TGTGCCAGTAGTATGGGTAGTTCTACCTACAATGAGCAGTTCTTC	CASSMGSSTYNEQFF	NA	TRBJ2-1	NA	TRBV19
TGCGCCAGCAGCTTAAAAGTGGTAGGGGATGGTGAGCAGTTCTTC	CASSLKVVGDGEQFF	NA	TRBJ2-1	NA	TRBV5-1
TGTGCCAGTAGGCAGAGCGGTACCTACGAGCAGTACTTC	CASRQSGTYEQYF	NA	TRBJ2-7	NA	TRBV19
TGCGCCAGCAGCTTCGGGACAGGGGTAGCTGAAGCTTTCTTT	CASSFGTGVAEAFF	TRBD1	TRBJ1-1	NA	TRBV5-1
TGTGCCAGTAGTATAGGTGCCGAGCAGTACTTC	CASSIGAEQYF	NA	TRBJ2-7	NA	TRBV19
TGTGCCAGCAGTTTATCCGGAGCGGGATTGGGGGTCTACGAGCAGTACTTC	CASSLSGAGLGVYEQYF	TRBD2	TRBJ2-7	NA	TRBV27
TGTGCCAGCAGCTTGGCCAGGGCTTTACCCCAAGAGACCCAGTACTTC	CASSLARALPQETQYF	NA	TRBJ2-5	NA	TRBV7-9
TGTGCCAGCGGGGACAGTAACTATGGCTACACCTTC	CASGDSNYGYTF	TRBD1	TRBJ1-2	NA	TRBV19
TGTGCCAGCAGCCCGCGCAGGGGGGAACTTAGCAATCAGCCCCAGCATTTT	CASSPRRGELSNQPQHF	TRBD1	TRBJ1-5	NA	TRBV7-8
TGCAGCGTTGGTAGGCGGGACGGACCCTACGAGCAGTACTTC	CSVGRRDGPYEQYF	NA	TRBJ2-7	NA	TRBV29-1
TGTGCCAGCTTATGGACAGGGGCTATGAACACCGGGGAGCTGTTTTTT	CASLWTGAMNTGELFF	TRBD1	TRBJ2-2	NA	TRBV7-9
TGTGCCAGTATCGGGACACGAACTAACTATGGCTACACCTTC	CASIGTRTNYGYTF	NA	TRBJ1-2	NA	TRBV19
TGTGCCAGCAGTTTCCAGACAGGGGAGAATGAAAAACTGTTTTTT	CASSFQTGENEKLFF	TRBD1	TRBJ1-4	NA	TRBV2
TGTGCCAGCAGCTTGACAGGGGATAAATCACCCCTCCACTTT	CASSLTGDKSPLHF	TRBD1	TRBJ1-6	NA	TRBV7-2
TGCGCCAGCAGCTTGGGGTTAGCGGGAGTGAACGAGCAGTACTTC	CASSLGLAGVNEQYF	TRBD2	TRBJ2-7	NA	TRBV5-1
TGTGCCAGCAGCCCCGGGACAGGACAAAACAATGAGCAGTTCTTC	CASSPGTGQNNEQFF	TRBD1	TRBJ2-1	once	TRBV5-4
TGTGCCTGGAGTGTTGGACAGGGTTTAAACTTCGGGCCGAACACTGAAGCTTTCTTT	CAWSVGQGLNFGPNTEAFF	TRBD1	TRBJ1-1	NA	TRBV30
TGTGCCAGCAGCTTAGTGGGCTCGTCAAATGAGCAGTTCTTC	CASSLVGSSNEQFF	NA	TRBJ2-1	NA	TRBV7-9
TGCGCCAGCAGCTTGGGGACTGGGATGAACACTGAAGCTTTCTTT	CASSLGTGMNTEAFF	NA	TRBJ1-1	NA	TRBV5-1
TGTGCCACCGCGCGGGGTGGTGAAGCTTTCTTT	CATARGGEAFF	NA	TRBJ1-1	NA	TRBV6-5
TGTGCCAGCGGTGACGGGACAGGGGATGAGACCCAGTACTTC	CASGDGTGDETQYF	TRBD1	TRBJ2-5	NA	TRBV7-9
TGTGCCTGGAGCGACGCCAGCTCCTACGAGCAGTACTTC	CAWSDASSYEQYF	NA	TRBJ2-7	once	TRBV30
TGTGCCAGCAGCTTAGCGCGGGGGAGCTATGGCTACACCTTC	CASSLARGSYGYTF	NA	TRBJ1-2	NA	TRBV7-2
TGTGCCAGCACCGGGGACAGACCCTATGGCTACACCTTC	CASTGDRPYGYTF	TRBD1	TRBJ1-2	once	TRBV9